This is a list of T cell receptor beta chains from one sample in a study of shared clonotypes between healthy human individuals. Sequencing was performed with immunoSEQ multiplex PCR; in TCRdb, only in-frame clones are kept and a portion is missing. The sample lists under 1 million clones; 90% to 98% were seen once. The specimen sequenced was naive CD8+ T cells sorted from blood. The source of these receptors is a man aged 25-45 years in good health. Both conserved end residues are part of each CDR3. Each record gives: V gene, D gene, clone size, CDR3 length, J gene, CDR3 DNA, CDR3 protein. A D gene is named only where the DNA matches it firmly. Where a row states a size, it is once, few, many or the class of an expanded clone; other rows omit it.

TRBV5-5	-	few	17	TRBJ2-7	TGTGCCAGCAGCTCCGACGCACAGGGATATCCCCTCTACGAGCAGTACTTC	CASSSDAQGYPLYEQYF
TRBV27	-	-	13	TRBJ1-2	TGTGCCAGCAGTTTGAGCCGAGTCGAGGGCTACACCTTC	CASSLSRVEGYTF
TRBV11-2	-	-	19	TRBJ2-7	TGTGCCAGCAGCTTAGCTTATTGGCCATTCGGGGGCCAGCACTACGAGCAGTACTTC	CASSLAYWPFGGQHYEQYF
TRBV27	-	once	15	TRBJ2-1	TGTGCCAGCAGTCCCCTAGGGGGGTCCTACAATGAGCAGTTCTTC	CASSPLGGSYNEQFF
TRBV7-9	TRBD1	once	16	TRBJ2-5	TGTGCCAGCAGTTATGAGGACAGGGCCAATCAAGAGACCCAGTACTTC	CASSYEDRANQETQYF
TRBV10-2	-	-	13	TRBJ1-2	TGCGCCAGCAGTGAGGACACTAACTATGGCTACACCTTC	CASSEDTNYGYTF
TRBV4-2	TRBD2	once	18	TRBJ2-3	TGTGCCAGCAGCCAAGTTTTTCCGACTAGCGGGAGCACAGATACGCAGTATTTT	CASSQVFPTSGSTDTQYF
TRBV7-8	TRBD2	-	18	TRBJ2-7	TGTGCCAGCAGCGACATTCCGGGACTAGCGGGAGGGGTCTACGAGCAGTACTTC	CASSDIPGLAGGVYEQYF
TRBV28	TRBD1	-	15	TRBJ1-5	TGTGCCAGCAGTTGGGCCGGGACAGGCGATCAGCCCCAGCATTTT	CASSWAGTGDQPQHF
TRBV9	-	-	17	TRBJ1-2	TGTGCCAGCAGCGAGGCCGACTCTGTATCCATGGACTATGGCTACACCTTC	CASSEADSVSMDYGYTF
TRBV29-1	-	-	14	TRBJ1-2	TGCAGCGTTGAAACAGGTGCAGCTAACTATGGCTACACCTTC	CSVETGAANYGYTF
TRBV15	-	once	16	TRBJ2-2	TGTGCCACCAGCAGAGCCGGGTCAAGGAACACCGGGGAGCTGTTTTTT	CATSRAGSRNTGELFF
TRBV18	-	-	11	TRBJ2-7	TGTGCCAGCTCACCGGCCTACGAGCAGTACTTC	CASSPAYEQYF
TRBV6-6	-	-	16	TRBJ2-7	TGTGCCAGCAGTTACAGCCTTGGCGGGATAGGGTACGAGCAGTACTTC	CASSYSLGGIGYEQYF
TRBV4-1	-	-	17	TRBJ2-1	TGCGCCAGCAGAAACACTGAGGGAGTCCCCCTAGGTGAGGAGCAGTTCTTC	CASRNTEGVPLGEEQFF
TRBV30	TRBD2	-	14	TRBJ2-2	TGTGCCTGGTTAGCGGGAGCAGGCACCGGGGAGCTGTTTTTT	CAWLAGAGTGELFF
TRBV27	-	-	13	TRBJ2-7	TGTGCCAGCAGATTAGCGGAGCCCTACGAGCAGTACTTC	CASRLAEPYEQYF
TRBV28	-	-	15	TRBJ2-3	TGTGCCAGCAGTTTGGGTTCGGGGGGCACAGATACGCAGTATTTT	CASSLGSGGTDTQYF
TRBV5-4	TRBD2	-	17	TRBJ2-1	TGTGCCAGCAGCCCCGGTCCCGGGACTAGCGTTTACAATGAGCAGTTCTTC	CASSPGPGTSVYNEQFF
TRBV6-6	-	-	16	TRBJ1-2	TGTGCCAGCAGTTACTTGGTTCAGGGTATTAACTATGGCTACACCTTC	CASSYLVQGINYGYTF
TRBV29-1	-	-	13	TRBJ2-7	TGCAGCGTCCGGACCGCCCTCTCCTACGAGCAGTACTTC	CSVRTALSYEQYF
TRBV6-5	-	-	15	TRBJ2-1	TGTGCCAGCAGTTACTCGTTATCCGCGACGAATGAGCAGTTCTTC	CASSYSLSATNEQFF
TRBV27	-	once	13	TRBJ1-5	TGTGCCAGCAGTTCCGGGCTGTATCAGCCCCAGCATTTT	CASSSGLYQPQHF
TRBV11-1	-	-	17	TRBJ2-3	TGTGCCAGCAGCTTATCCCCCATCGCCAGCCACACAGATACGCAGTATTTT	CASSLSPIASHTDTQYF
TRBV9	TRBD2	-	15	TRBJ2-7	TGTGCCAGCAGCGGAAGTGGCGGGAGGGCTGAGGAGCAGTACTTC	CASSGSGGRAEEQYF
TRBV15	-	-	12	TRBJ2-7	TGTGCCACCAGCAGACTCTCGGGCGAGCAGTACTTC	CATSRLSGEQYF
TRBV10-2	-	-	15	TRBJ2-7	TGCGCCAGCAACGGACGGGGGATGAGCTCCTACGAGCAGTACTTC	CASNGRGMSSYEQYF
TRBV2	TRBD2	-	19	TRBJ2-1	TGTGCCAGCGGAGGGTTGGGACTAGCGGTTTATAGCTCCTACAATGAGCAGTTCTTC	CASGGLGLAVYSSYNEQFF
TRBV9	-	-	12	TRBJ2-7	TGTGCCAGCAGCGTGAGTGGCGCCGAGCAGTACTTC	CASSVSGAEQYF
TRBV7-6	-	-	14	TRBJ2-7	TGTGCCAGCAGCTTAGCCCCAGGGAGCTACGAGCAGTACTTC	CASSLAPGSYEQYF
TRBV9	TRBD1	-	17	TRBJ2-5	TGTGCCAGCAGCGCCCGATTGGGACAGGGGGCGTTTGAGACCCAGTACTTC	CASSARLGQGAFETQYF
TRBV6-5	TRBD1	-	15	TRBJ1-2	TGTGCCAGCAGTTACACTGGACAGGGCCGGCGGGGCTACACCTTC	CASSYTGQGRRGYTF
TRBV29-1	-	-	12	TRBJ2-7	TGCAGCGCCGTACCCCAGGGCCACGAGCAGTACTTC	CSAVPQGHEQYF
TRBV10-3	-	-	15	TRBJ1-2	TGTGCCATCAGTGAACTGGGGGGGATTAACTATGGCTACACCTTC	CAISELGGINYGYTF
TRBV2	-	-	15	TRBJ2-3	TGTGCCAGCAGTGATGGCGGAACTAGCACAGATACGCAGTATTTT	CASSDGGTSTDTQYF
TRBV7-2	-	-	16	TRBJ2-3	TGTGCCAGCAGCTTAGTGTCGAGCGCATTGACAGATACGCAGTATTTT	CASSLVSSALTDTQYF
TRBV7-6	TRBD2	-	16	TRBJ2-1	TGTGCCAGCAGTTCCCTTAGCGGGATCTCCTACAATGAGCAGTTCTTC	CASSSLSGISYNEQFF
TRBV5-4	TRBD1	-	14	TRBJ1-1	TGTGCCAGCAGCTCCGGGCAGGGGGACACTGAAGCTTTCTTT	CASSSGQGDTEAFF
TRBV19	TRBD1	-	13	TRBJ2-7	TGTGCCAGTAGTATAACAGGGGGCTACGAGCAGTACTTC	CASSITGGYEQYF